The 27 T cell receptor beta chains in this list originate from one sample, sequenced in a study of resident and recirculating memory T cells in vitiligo. This table comes from immunoSEQ multiplex PCR, and its TCRdb copy is limited to in-frame clones, with some not included. The repertoire includes fewer than 85,000 clones, 92% of them detected once, and more than 5% sits in the top ten. The sample comprised blood. These TCRs come from a male donor with vitiligo.

This chain connects TRBV19 to TRBJ1-4; D ambiguous. Germline V CDR1 and CDR2: LNHDA, SQIVND (reference sequence). The CDR3 runs 16 residues. V was cut by 1 base and J by 0 bases, with 9 bases left in between. The CDR3 DNA reads TGTGCCAGTAGTATAGGTTATGTCCCAACTAATGAAAAACTGTTTTTT. Amino acids: CASSIGYVPTNEKLFF.

This chain joins TRBV5-1 and TRBJ1-1, with 8 nucleotides matching TRBD1. The CDR3 has 14 residues. The germline V gene encodes CDR1 SGHRS and CDR2 YFSETQ. The V and J ends lost 4 bases and 4 bases, in that order; junction bases with no gene match: 6. Written as DNA, the CDR3 is TGCGCCAGCAGCGTTGGACAGGGCGGCACTGAAGCTTTCTTT. Amino acid sequence: CASSVGQGGTEAFF. Looking up the rest from reference TRBV5-1 and TRBJ1-1 gives the full variable domain: KAGVTQTPRYLIKTRGQQVTLSCSPISGHRSVSWYQQTPGQGLQFLFEYFSETQRNKGNFPGRFSGRQFSNSRSEMNVSTLELGDSALYLCASSVGQGGTEAFFGQGTRLTVV.

This chain joins TRBV9 and TRBJ2-3; possible D gene TRBD2, 6 bases. Germline V gene data show CDR1 as SGDLS and CDR2 as YYNGEE. Trimming shortened V by 4 bases and J by 1 base, and 13 bases separated the two germline ends. The CDR3 extends over 15 amino acids. CDR3 in DNA: TGTGCCAGCAGCCCCCTCAAGCGGGGCACAGATACGCAGTATTTT. Its translation: CASSPLKRGTDTQYF.

J is TRBJ1-2 and V is TRBV27; possibly TRBD1 for D (5 bases). Trimming took 6 bases from V and 0 from J, leaving 14 bases between them. The germline V gene encodes CDR1 MNHEY and CDR2 SMNVEV (reference sequence). The CDR3 has 15 amino acids. The CDR3 DNA reads as TGTGCCAGCAGCGAGCTGGACACGACTAACTATGGCTACACCTTC. It yields the protein CASSELDTTNYGYTF.

The rearrangement joins TRBV4-3 to TRBJ2-1, with 9 bases matching TRBD2. CDR3 size: 17 residues. Germline assignment: CDR1 LGHNA and CDR2 YSLEER. The J segment lost 5 bases and the V segment lost 0 bases, leaving 8 bases of the junction unmatched. CDR3 in DNA: TGCGCCAGCAGCCAAGATCGTATAGCGGGAGTGGACAATGAGCAGTTCTTC. Protein product: CASSQDRIAGVDNEQFF.

The chain combines TRBV6-6 with TRBJ1-1; D possibly corresponds to TRBD1 (6 bases). CDR1 and CDR2 from the germline V gene are MNHNY and SVGAGI (reference sequence). CDR3 length equals 13 residues. Trimming took off 1 base at V and 3 bases at J, with 6 bases between the two ends. The CDR3 DNA sequence: TGTGCCAGCAGTTACTACAGGGACACTGAAGCTTTCTTT. Amino acid sequence: CASSYYRDTEAFF.

This rearrangement joins TRBV11-2 to TRBJ2-4, with a tentative D call TRBD2 (6 bases). CDR3 size: 12 residues. With 11 bases removed from V and 9 bases from J, the gap between germline ends came to 17 bases. Germline-derived CDR1 and CDR2 are SGHAT and FQNNGV. The CDR3 is CADQEGSGIQYF. The CDR3 bases are TGTGCCGATCAGGAGGGGTCTGGCATTCAGTACTTC.

The genes are TRBV27 and TRBJ2-1; the D is unclear. CDR1 is MNHEY and CDR2 is SMNVEV in the germline V gene (reference sequence). This CDR3 is built from 14 residues. Trimming removed 3 bases from V and 2 bases from J, with 8 bases in between. In DNA form, the CDR3 reads TGTGCCAGCAGTTTTGGCAGGACCTACAATGAGCAGTTCTTC. It encodes CASSFGRTYNEQFF.

As for this clone: In the same sample, other DNA sequences code for this CDR3. The chain links TRBV6-5 to TRBJ2-7; D may be TRBD2 (6 bases). This CDR3 comprises 13 residues. Germline V gene data show CDR1 as MNHEY and CDR2 as SVGAGI. Trimming removed 5 bases from V and 3 bases from J, with 11 bases in between. The CDR3 nucleotides read TGTGCCAGCAGTCGGACTACCGACTACGAGCAGTACTTC. Protein product: CASSRTTDYEQYF.

The chain carries TRBV10-1 and TRBJ1-3, with 7 bases matching TRBD1. Trimming at V came to 6 bases and at J to 2 bases, leaving 4 bases not matched to a gene. Germline lookup yields CDR1 WNHNN and CDR2 SYGVQD (reference sequence). The CDR3 length is 14 residues. Here the CDR3 DNA reads TGCGCCAGCAGCGCAGACAGGGCTGGAAACACCATATATTTT. Translated: CASSADRAGNTIYF.

The chain is built from TRBV30 and TRBJ2-1; 7 bases line up with TRBD2. The germline V gene encodes CDR1 GTSNPN and CDR2 SVGIG (reference sequence). CDR3 length: 13 residues. Trimming at V came to 1 base and at J to 9 bases, leaving 6 bases not matched to a gene. CDR3 amino acids: CAWSASGGGEQFF. CDR3 in DNA: TGTGCCTGGAGTGCGTCTGGGGGGGGTGAGCAGTTCTTC.

In its sample, this clone was seen once. The sample holds other DNA sequences that translate to the same CDR3. The chain has TRBV7-2 and TRBJ2-3; no reliable D call. This CDR3 contains 12 residues. CDR1 and CDR2 from the germline V gene are SGHTA and FQGNSA. Trimming pared 5 bases from V and 0 bases from J, leaving 3 bases between. The CDR3 protein is CASSPSTDTQYF. The CDR3, as DNA: TGTGCCAGCAGCCCTAGCACAGATACGCAGTATTTT. The complete variable domain, with remaining parts taken from reference TRBV7-2 and TRBJ2-3, reads GAGVSQSPSNKVTEKGKDVELRCDPISGHTALYWYRQSLGQGLEFLIYFQGNSAPDKSGLPSDRFSAERTGGSVSTLTIQRTQQEDSAVYLCASSPSTDTQYFGPGTRLTVL.

This clone was seen a single time. V gene TRBV7-6 combines with J gene TRBJ2-1; weak D call: TRBD1 (5 bases). The V and J ends lost 4 bases and 7 bases respectively, with 14 bases between them. There are 14 residues in the CDR3. The germline gives CDR1 SGHVS, CDR2 FNYEAQ. CDR3 bases: TGTGCCAGCAGCTACCGCAGGGATGGGAATGAGCAGTTCTTC. Translation: CASSYRRDGNEQFF.

The chain combines TRBV18 with TRBJ1-2; 7 nucleotides line up with TRBD1. Germline V gives CDR1 KGHSH, CDR2 LQKENI. The CDR3 extends over 16 amino acids. Germline trimming cut 0 bases from V and 2 bases from J; bases unmatched to any gene: 6. This chain's CDR3 is CASSPPGQIYNYGYTF. DNA for the CDR3: TGTGCCAGCTCACCACCGGGACAGATTTACAACTATGGCTACACCTTC. Looking up the rest from reference TRBV18 and TRBJ1-2 gives the full variable domain: NAGVMQNPRHLVRRRGQEARLRCSPMKGHSHVYWYRQLPEEGLKFMVYLQKENIIDESGMPKERFSAEFPKEGPSILRIQQVVRGDSAAYFCASSPPGQIYNYGYTFGSGTRLTVV.

The chain couples TRBV10-3 to TRBJ2-4, with D uncertain. CDR3 length: 16 amino acids. V shed 4 bases and J shed 0 bases, with 13 bases lying between them. Looked up from germline, CDR1 is ENHRY and CDR2 is SYGVKD. CDR3 sequence (DNA): TGTGCCATCAGTGTCGAGTTAGTTCTAGCCAAAAACATTCAGTACTTC. Its translation: CAISVELVLAKNIQYF.

V gene TRBV28 combines with J gene TRBJ2-6; 7 positions match TRBD2. The V gene end was trimmed by 2 bases and the J gene end by 2 bases; junction bases not matched to a gene: 3. The germline V gene has CDR1 MDHEN and CDR2 SYDVKM. There are 16 residues in the CDR3. CDR3 sequence (DNA): TGTGCCAGCAGTTTACTCGCGGGGGCTGGGGCCAACGTCCTGACTTTC. It codes for CASSLLAGAGANVLTF.

J is TRBJ2-7 and V is TRBV5-1; a weak D match, TRBD1 (6 bases). The CDR3 loop spans 14 amino acids. Germline loops: CDR1 SGHRS, CDR2 YFSETQ. The ends were cut back, 2 bases at V and 0 bases at J, with 9 bases in the middle. CDR3 in amino acids: CASSFSGVSYEQYF. In DNA, the CDR3 is TGCGCCAGCAGCTTTTCAGGGGTCTCCTACGAGCAGTACTTC.

The rearrangement uses TRBV5-1 and TRBJ1-2; TRBD1 agrees at 10 bases. The ends lost 4 bases at V and 7 bases at J; junction bases unmatched: 7. Germline V gene sequence: CDR1 SGHRS, CDR2 YFSETQ. The length of the CDR3 is 14 residues. The CDR3 is CASSQGQGIIGYTF. DNA for the CDR3: TGCGCCAGCAGCCAGGGACAGGGGATAATTGGCTACACCTTC.

CDR3 sequence (DNA): TGTGCCAGCAGCCCAGTCAGGGGTCCGGGCACCTACGAGCAGTACTTC. It specifies CASSPVRGPGTYEQYF. This sequence joins TRBV11-2 and TRBJ2-7, with TRBD1 as a possible D gene (6 bases). The CDR3 covers 16 residues. Between the trimmed V and J ends, which lost 5 bases and 2 bases, there was a span of 19 bases. Germline V gene lookup returns CDR1 SGHAT and CDR2 FQNNGV. Supplemented by reference TRBV11-2 and TRBJ2-7, the full variable domain reads EAGVAQSPRYKIIEKRQSVAFWCNPISGHATLYWYQQILGQGPKLLIQFQNNGVVDDSQLPKDRFSAERLKGVDSTLKIQPAKLEDSAVYLCASSPVRGPGTYEQYFGPGTRLTVT.

The chain joins TRBV4-3 to TRBJ2-7; 9 bases match TRBD1. From germline, CDR1 is LGHNA and CDR2 YSLEER. This CDR3 has 16 residues. V trimming: 3 bases; J trimming: 6 bases; junction bases outside the gene matches: 12. Here the CDR3 reads CASSQTSGQGGGEQYF. CDR3 DNA sequence: TGCGCCAGCAGCCAGACCTCGGGACAGGGAGGTGGCGAGCAGTACTTC.

V usage is TRBV19 and J usage is TRBJ2-5; D ambiguous. V gave up 3 bases and J gave up 3 bases, with 8 bases separating them. The CDR3 totals 13 residues. CDR1 is LNHDA, CDR2 SQIVND, per germline (reference sequence). The CDR3 loop reads CASSIAPEETQYF. DNA of the CDR3: TGTGCCAGTAGTATCGCTCCAGAAGAGACCCAGTACTTC.

This rearrangement joins TRBV11-2 to TRBJ1-1; D might be TRBD1 (5 bases). Trimming removed 5 bases from V and 1 base from J, with 11 bases in between. This CDR3 comprises 14 residues. Germline lookup yields CDR1 SGHAT and CDR2 FQNNGV. This CDR3 reads CASSPYRRNTEAFF. CDR3 DNA: TGTGCCAGCAGCCCATACAGGAGGAACACTGAAGCTTTCTTT.

This chain joins TRBV5-4 and TRBJ1-4; 7 nucleotides agree with TRBD1. The CDR3 is 16 residues long. The germline V gene has CDR1 SGHNT and CDR2 YYREEE (reference sequence). Unmatched junction bases numbered 7, after V lost 4 bases and J lost 1 base. CDR3 loop: CASSPGQKGTNEKLFF. The CDR3 DNA sequence: TGTGCCAGCAGCCCGGGACAGAAGGGAACTAATGAAAAACTGTTTTTT.

This clone was observed a few times. The V call is TRBV10-1, the J call TRBJ1-2; D not resolved. V lost 6 bases and J lost 4, with 6 bases in between. Germline loops: CDR1 WNHNN, CDR2 SYGVQD (reference sequence). The length of the CDR3 is 11 residues. Written as DNA, the CDR3 is TGCGCCAGCAGAGGCGGCTATGGCTACACCTTC. Its translation is CASRGGYGYTF.

The chain carries TRBV4-1 and TRBJ1-2, with D perhaps TRBD1 (6 bases). The CDR3 spans 17 residues. The V gene's germline CDR1 is MGHRA and CDR2 YSYEKL. With 1 base removed from V and 4 bases from J, the gap between germline ends came to 19 bases. The CDR3 spells CASSQASGGPWSYGYTF. As DNA, the CDR3 is TGCGCCAGCAGCCAAGCCTCGGGGGGCCCCTGGAGCTATGGCTACACCTTC.

The chain carries TRBV5-5 and TRBJ1-1; D is perhaps TRBD1 (6 bases). Germline V CDR1 and CDR2: SGHKS, YYEKEE (reference sequence). CDR3 length: 14 residues. The V and J ends lost 4 bases and 4 bases respectively, with 14 bases between them. The CDR3 spells CASSRWGPGTEAFF. The CDR3 region has the DNA TGTGCCAGCAGCCGGTGGGGGCCAGGCACTGAAGCTTTCTTT.

This chain joins TRBV27 and TRBJ2-7; 7 nucleotides agree with TRBD1. This CDR3 has 14 amino acids. J lost 0 bases, V lost 6 bases, and 5 bases had no gene match. Germline V gene data show CDR1 as MNHEY and CDR2 as SMNVEV (reference sequence). CDR3 sequence reads: CASRPGGRSYEQYF. The CDR3 bases are TGTGCCAGCAGGCCAGGGGGTCGCTCCTACGAGCAGTACTTC.